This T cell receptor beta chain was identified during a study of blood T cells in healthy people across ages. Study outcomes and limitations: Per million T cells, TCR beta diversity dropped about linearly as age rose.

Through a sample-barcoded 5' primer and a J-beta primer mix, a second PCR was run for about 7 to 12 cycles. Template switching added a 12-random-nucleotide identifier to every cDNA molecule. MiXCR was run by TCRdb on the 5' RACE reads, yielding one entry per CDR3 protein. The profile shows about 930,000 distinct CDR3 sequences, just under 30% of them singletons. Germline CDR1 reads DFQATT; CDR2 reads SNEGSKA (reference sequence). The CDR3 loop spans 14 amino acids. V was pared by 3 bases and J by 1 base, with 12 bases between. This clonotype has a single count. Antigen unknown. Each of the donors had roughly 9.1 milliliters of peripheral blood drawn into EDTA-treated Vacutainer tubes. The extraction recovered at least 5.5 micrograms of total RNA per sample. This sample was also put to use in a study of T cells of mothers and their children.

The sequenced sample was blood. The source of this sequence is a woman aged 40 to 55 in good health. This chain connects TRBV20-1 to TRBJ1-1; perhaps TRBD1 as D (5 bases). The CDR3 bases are TGCAGTGCTAGTCGCGCAGGGCCGAACACTGAAGCTTTCTTT. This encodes CSASRAGPNTEAFF.